Given below is one TCR beta chain in context. The J segment lost 3 bases and the V segment lost 6 bases, leaving 6 bases of the junction unmatched. Looked up from germline, CDR1 is SGHNT and CDR2 is YENEEA. The CDR3 is 16 residues long. The source of the sample is a study of blood T cell repertoires in COVID-19. Sequencing was performed with immunoSEQ multiplex PCR; in TCRdb, only in-frame clones are kept and a portion is missing. The data hold about 260,000 clones, with around four fifths observed a single time. The clonotype was recovered from a man in his thirties or forties with acute COVID-19. This chain links TRBV11-3 with TRBJ2-3, with 13 bases fitting TRBD2. The specimen sequenced was PBMCs or T cells enriched from blood (not recorded which). CDR3 sequence: CASSSGTSGKTDTQYF. For the CDR3, the DNA is TGTGCCAGCAGTTCCGGGACTAGCGGGAAAACAGATACGCAGTATTTT.